These 21 T cell receptor beta chains came from one sample sequenced in a study of vaccination and CD4 T cells after COVID-19. Oncomine TCR Beta short-read sequencing was applied to DNA from cultured CD4+ T cells. Using its own MiXCR run on the PCR reads, TCRdb lists one record per CDR3 protein. The sample contains more than 10,000 distinct CDR3 sequences, about 61% of which appear only once. Treatment described: roughly nine-day PBMC culture with coronavirus spike peptide pools or control peptides (ViraFEST assay). Their recognized antigens are unknown. The sequenced sample consisted of CD4+ T cells from blood, cultured in vitro. The receptors shown here come from a human donor who had recovered from COVID-19.

The gene calls are TRBV12-3 or TRBV12-4 and TRBJ2-7, with 8 bases aligning to TRBD2. The CDR3 sequence is 18 residues long. The J segment lost 7 bases and the V segment lost 0 bases, leaving 17 bases of the junction unmatched. The CDR3 spells CASSLAIGAGGPSGEQYF. The CDR3 bases are TGTGCCAGCAGTTTAGCGATAGGTGCGGGAGGACCTTCGGGGGAGCAGTACTTC.

The chain has TRBV28 and TRBJ1-5, with D unclear. Germline loops: CDR1 MDHEN, CDR2 SYDVKM. The CDR3 spans 14 residues. The ends were cut back, 3 bases at V and 0 bases at J, with 6 bases in the middle. The chain's CDR3 is CASSLFPSNQPQHF. CDR3 DNA sequence: TGTGCCAGCAGTTTGTTTCCTAGCAATCAGCCCCAGCATTTT.

The CDR3 DNA reads TGCAGTGCGTCCCTCGGGACAGGGAATAATTCACCCCTCCACTTT. The encoded protein is CSASLGTGNNSPLHF. V gene TRBV20-1 combines with J gene TRBJ1-6; the match to TRBD1 covers 9 bases. CDR3 length: 15 residues. The V gene's germline CDR1 is DFQATT and CDR2 SNEGSKA (reference sequence). Trimming took 6 bases from V and 5 from J; bases not matched to a gene: 8.

The V and J genes are TRBV23-1 and TRBJ1-1; D may be TRBD1 (6 bases). TRBV23-1 is assigned to the ORF class and has an uncertain function. The CDR3 is made up of 16 amino acids. V lost 6 bases and J lost 4, with 21 bases in between. CDR3 bases: TGCGCCAGCAGCCGAAAAGCCGGGGGGGCAGGCACTGAAGCTTTCTTT. Its protein is CASSRKAGGAGTEAFF.

This chain connects TRBV6-5 to TRBJ1-4; 7 nucleotides agree with TRBD1. After removal of 4 bases from V and 6 bases from J, the junction contained 8 bases not matched to a gene. Per the germline V gene, CDR1 is MNHEY and CDR2 is SVGAGI. This CDR3 is 15 amino acids long. The DNA of the CDR3 is TGTGCCAGCAGTTCCCCCGAAGGACAGGATGAAAAACTGTTTTTT. It codes for CASSSPEGQDEKLFF.

The chain employs TRBV5-6 and TRBJ2-1; tentatively, D is TRBD2 (6 bases). Deletions cut 1 base from V and 5 bases from J, with 16 bases between. Germline CDR1 and CDR2: SGHDT and YYEEEE. The CDR3 runs 16 residues. CDR3 sequence reads: CASSLRTGAHNNEQFF. The CDR3 bases are TGTGCCAGCAGCTTGAGGACGGGAGCCCATAACAATGAGCAGTTCTTC.

V gene TRBV7-6 combines with J gene TRBJ2-2, with D possibly TRBD1 on 5 matching bases. V was shortened by 4 bases and J by 4 bases, with 13 bases between the two germline ends. Germline lookup yields CDR1 SGHVS and CDR2 FNYEAQ. This CDR3 comprises 15 residues. In nucleotides, the CDR3 is TGTGCCAGCAGCTCCCAGGGCTCGGGCACCGGGGAGCTGTTTTTT. Amino acid sequence: CASSSQGSGTGELFF.

This clonotype was seen a few times. V gene TRBV11-2 combines with J gene TRBJ2-4, with 10 bases lining up with TRBD1. Trimming cost V 0 bases and J 5 bases; bases outside gene matches: 4. CDR3 length: 16 residues. Germline V gives CDR1 SGHAT, CDR2 FQNNGV. In DNA, the CDR3 is TGTGCCAGCAGCTTAGAGAGGGGACAGGGGCAAAACATTCAGTACTTC. Protein product: CASSLERGQGQNIQYF.

The genes are TRBV27 and TRBJ1-1, with D perhaps TRBD1 (5 bases). V was pared by 5 bases and J by 1 base, with 14 bases between. The CDR3 length is 15 residues. The V gene's germline CDR1 is MNHEY and CDR2 SMNVEV (reference sequence). DNA for the CDR3: TGTGCCAGCAGTCCTAACGGGGCGGGGAACACTGAAGCTTTCTTT. This translates into CASSPNGAGNTEAFF.

The rearrangement joins TRBV21-1 to TRBJ1-1; TRBD1, the table's D call, lacks a check against the DNA. TRBV21-1 represents a pseudogene. The CDR3 loop spans 15 amino acids. CDR3 amino acids: CASTKPWTAHTEAFF. The CDR3 nucleotides read TGTGCCAGCACCAAGCCCTGGACAGCACACACTGAAGCTTTCTTT.

The chain has TRBV20-1 and TRBJ1-2; D is ambiguous. The germline V and J ends were trimmed by 2 bases and 0 bases, with 10 bases remaining between them. This CDR3 spans 14 amino acids. Germline CDR1 and CDR2: DFQATT and SNEGSKA (reference sequence). The CDR3 nucleotides are TGCAGTGCTAGACGAAGCCCCGCTAACTATGGCTACACCTTC. Amino acids: CSARRSPANYGYTF.

The chain couples TRBV28 to TRBJ1-2; perhaps TRBD1 as D (6 bases). CDR1 and CDR2 from the germline V gene are MDHEN and SYDVKM. V was shortened by 0 bases and J by 8 bases, with 16 bases between the two germline ends. The CDR3 runs to 15 residues. The CDR3 loop reads CASSLWHRGGGGYTF. The DNA of the CDR3 is TGTGCCAGCAGTTTATGGCACCGCGGGGGGGGCGGCTACACCTTC.

In its sample, this clonotype was seen a few times. The chain employs TRBV6-2 or TRBV6-3 and TRBJ2-7, with 7 nucleotides matching TRBD2. Germline loops: CDR1 MNHEY, CDR2 SVGEGT. Unmatched junction bases numbered 8, after V lost 5 bases and J lost 7 bases. The CDR3 consists of 13 residues. CDR3 sequence: CASSRPSGGEQYF. DNA of the CDR3: TGTGCCAGCAGTCGTCCCTCGGGGGGAGAGCAGTACTTC.

The rearrangement joins TRBV7-2 to TRBJ2-5; possibly TRBD2 for D (7 bases). Germline CDR1 and CDR2: SGHTA and FQGNSA. The CDR3 runs to 16 residues. Trimming shortened V by 5 bases and J by 5 bases, and 21 bases separated the two germline ends. The CDR3 nucleotides are TGTGCCAGCAGCCCCAGGACGGCGGGGGCTCGGGAGACCCAGTACTTC. Amino acid sequence: CASSPRTAGARETQYF.

The sample holds a few counts of this clonotype. The chain recombines TRBV7-2 with TRBJ2-3, with D uncertain. V lost 7 bases to trimming and J lost 4 bases, with 21 bases between them. CDR3 size: 16 residues. Germline values: CDR1 SGHTA, CDR2 FQGNSA. The CDR3 spells CASIPYLTGRADTQYF. The CDR3 DNA sequence: TGTGCCAGCATCCCTTACCTTACGGGTAGGGCAGATACGCAGTATTTT.

The J gene is TRBJ2-3, the V gene TRBV18; 8 positions agree with TRBD2. The germline V gene encodes CDR1 KGHSH and CDR2 LQKENI. Trimming removed 1 base from V and 4 bases from J; junction bases left unmatched: 4. The CDR3 extends over 15 amino acids. DNA of the CDR3: TGTGCCAGCTCACCACTAGCGGGGTCTGCAGATACGCAGTATTTT. Residues: CASSPLAGSADTQYF. The full variable domain, with the rest looked up from reference TRBV18 and TRBJ2-3, is NAGVMQNPRHLVRRRGQEARLRCSPMKGHSHVYWYRQLPEEGLKFMVYLQKENIIDESGMPKERFSAEFPKEGPSILRIQQVVRGDSAAYFCASSPLAGSADTQYFGPGTRLTVL.

V and J are TRBV30 and TRBJ1-1, with D possibly TRBD1 on 6 matching bases. The CDR3 totals 12 residues. CDR1 is GTSNPN and CDR2 is SVGIG in the germline V gene (reference sequence). V was cut by 2 bases and J by 5 bases, with 9 bases left in between. The CDR3 protein is CAWSTGRTEAFF. CDR3 DNA sequence: TGTGCCTGGAGTACAGGGCGAACTGAAGCTTTCTTT.

The CDR3 DNA follows: TGCGCCAGCAGCTTGTGGAGGGGGCAACAGCCCCAGCATTTT. It codes for CASSLWRGQQPQHF. The gene calls are TRBV5-1 and TRBJ1-5; 7 bases line up with TRBD1. CDR1 and CDR2 from the germline V gene are SGHRS and YFSETQ. The V and J ends lost 1 base and 7 bases, in that order; junction bases with no gene match: 5. This CDR3 is built from 14 residues.

The rearrangement joins TRBV19 to TRBJ2-3; D perhaps matches TRBD1 (5 bases). The CDR3 is made up of 12 amino acids. The germline gives CDR1 LNHDA, CDR2 SQIVND (reference sequence). Trimming removed 7 bases at V and 3 bases at J, with 8 bases between. The CDR3, as DNA: TGTGCCAGTAAGGGGATAACAGATACGCAGTATTTT. Its translation: CASKGITDTQYF.

This clonotype has a handful of counts. This chain uses TRBV28 with TRBJ1-5; TRBD1 aligns across 9 bases. The CDR3 extends over 16 amino acids. The J segment lost 2 bases and the V segment lost 3 bases, leaving 5 bases of the junction unmatched. The germline V gene has CDR1 MDHEN and CDR2 SYDVKM. This chain's CDR3 is CASSFRQGVGNQPQHF. CDR3 coding DNA: TGTGCCAGCAGTTTTCGACAGGGGGTTGGCAATCAGCCCCAGCATTTT.

The gene calls are TRBV2 and TRBJ2-1, with D unresolved. Germline assignment: CDR1 SNHLY and CDR2 FYNNEI. V shed 1 base and J shed 6 bases, with 16 bases lying between them. The CDR3 contains 16 residues. Here the CDR3 reads CASSEEQQRHLNEQFF. The DNA for the CDR3 is TGTGCCAGCAGTGAAGAACAACAGCGCCACCTCAATGAGCAGTTCTTC.